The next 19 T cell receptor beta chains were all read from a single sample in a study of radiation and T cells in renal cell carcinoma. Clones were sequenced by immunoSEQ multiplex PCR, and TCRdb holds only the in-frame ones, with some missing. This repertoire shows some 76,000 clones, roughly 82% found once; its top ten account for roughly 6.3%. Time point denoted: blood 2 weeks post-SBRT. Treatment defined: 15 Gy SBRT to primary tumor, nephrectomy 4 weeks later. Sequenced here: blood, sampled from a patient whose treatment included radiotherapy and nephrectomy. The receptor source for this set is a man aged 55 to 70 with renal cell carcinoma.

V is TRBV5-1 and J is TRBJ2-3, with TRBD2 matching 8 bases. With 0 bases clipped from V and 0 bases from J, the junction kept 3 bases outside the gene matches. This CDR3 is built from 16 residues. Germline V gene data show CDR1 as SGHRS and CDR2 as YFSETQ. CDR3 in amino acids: CASSLVLAESTDTQYF. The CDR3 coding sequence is TGCGCCAGCAGCTTGGTACTAGCGGAAAGCACAGATACGCAGTATTTT.

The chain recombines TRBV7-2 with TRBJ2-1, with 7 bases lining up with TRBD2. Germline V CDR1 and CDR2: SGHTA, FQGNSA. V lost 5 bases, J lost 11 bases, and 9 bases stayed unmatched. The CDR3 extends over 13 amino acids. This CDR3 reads CASSDRGGTKQFF. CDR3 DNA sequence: TGTGCCAGCAGCGATAGGGGCGGGACTAAGCAGTTCTTC.

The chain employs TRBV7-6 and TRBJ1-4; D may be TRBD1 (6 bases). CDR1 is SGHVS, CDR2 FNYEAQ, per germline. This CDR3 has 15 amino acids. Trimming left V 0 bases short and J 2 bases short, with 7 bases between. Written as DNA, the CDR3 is TGTGCCAGCAGCTTAGCGGGGGGCACTAATGAAAAACTGTTTTTT. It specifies CASSLAGGTNEKLFF.

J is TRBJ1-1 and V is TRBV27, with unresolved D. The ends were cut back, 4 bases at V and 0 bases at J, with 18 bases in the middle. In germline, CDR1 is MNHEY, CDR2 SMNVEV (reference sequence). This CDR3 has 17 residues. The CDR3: CASSSSRAVRLNTEAFF. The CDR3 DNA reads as TGTGCCAGCAGTTCTTCCCGGGCCGTACGGCTGAACACTGAAGCTTTCTTT.

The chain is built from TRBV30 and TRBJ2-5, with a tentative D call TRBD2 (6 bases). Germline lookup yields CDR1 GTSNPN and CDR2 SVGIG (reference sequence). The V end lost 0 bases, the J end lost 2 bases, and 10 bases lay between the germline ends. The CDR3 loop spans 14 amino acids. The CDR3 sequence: CAWSVGSGQETQYF. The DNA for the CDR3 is TGTGCCTGGAGTGTCGGGAGCGGACAAGAGACCCAGTACTTC.

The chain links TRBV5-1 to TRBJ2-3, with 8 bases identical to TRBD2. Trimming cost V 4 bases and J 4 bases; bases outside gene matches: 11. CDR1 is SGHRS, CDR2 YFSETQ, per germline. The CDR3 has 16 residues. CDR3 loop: CASSHRQGLVPDTQYF. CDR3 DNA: TGCGCCAGCAGCCACCGCCAGGGACTAGTGCCAGATACGCAGTATTTT.

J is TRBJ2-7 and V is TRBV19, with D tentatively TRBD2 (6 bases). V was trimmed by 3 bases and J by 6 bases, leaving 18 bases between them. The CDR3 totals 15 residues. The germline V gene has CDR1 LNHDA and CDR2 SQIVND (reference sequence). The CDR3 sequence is CASSIGGTGKPEQYF. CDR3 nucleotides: TGTGCCAGTAGTATCGGGGGAACGGGCAAACCCGAGCAGTACTTC.

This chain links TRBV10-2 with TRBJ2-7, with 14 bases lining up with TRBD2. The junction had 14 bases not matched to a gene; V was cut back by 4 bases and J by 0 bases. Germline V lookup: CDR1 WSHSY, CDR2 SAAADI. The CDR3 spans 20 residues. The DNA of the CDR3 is TGCGCCAGCAGTGGAAGGCGACAGGGACTAGCGGGAGCCCCCTCCTACGAGCAGTACTTC. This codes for CASSGRRQGLAGAPSYEQYF.

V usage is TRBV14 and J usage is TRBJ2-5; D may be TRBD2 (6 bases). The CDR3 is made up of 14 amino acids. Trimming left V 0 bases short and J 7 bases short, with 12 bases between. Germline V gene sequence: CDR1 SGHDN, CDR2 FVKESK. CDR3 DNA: TGTGCCAGCAGCCAAGATCGGGGGAGTGGGACCCAGTACTTC. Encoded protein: CASSQDRGSGTQYF.

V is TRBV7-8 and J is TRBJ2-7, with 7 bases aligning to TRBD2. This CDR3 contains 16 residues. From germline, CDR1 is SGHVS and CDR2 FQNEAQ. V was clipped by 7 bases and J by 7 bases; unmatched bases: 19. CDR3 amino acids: CASTPTWGGGEGEQYF. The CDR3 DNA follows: TGTGCCAGCACCCCTACTTGGGGGGGAGGAGAGGGGGAGCAGTACTTC. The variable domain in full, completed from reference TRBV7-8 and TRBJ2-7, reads GAGVSQSPRYKVAKRGQDVALRCDPISGHVSLFWYQQALGQGPEFLTYFQNEAQLDKSGLPSDRFFAERPEGSVSTLKIQRTQQEDSAVYLCASTPTWGGGEGEQYFGPGTRLTVT.

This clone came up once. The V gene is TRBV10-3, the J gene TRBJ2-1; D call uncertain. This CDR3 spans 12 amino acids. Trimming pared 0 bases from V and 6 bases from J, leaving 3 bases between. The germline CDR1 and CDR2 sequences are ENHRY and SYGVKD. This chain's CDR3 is CAISESFNEQFF. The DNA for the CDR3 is TGTGCCATCAGTGAGTCTTTCAATGAGCAGTTCTTC.

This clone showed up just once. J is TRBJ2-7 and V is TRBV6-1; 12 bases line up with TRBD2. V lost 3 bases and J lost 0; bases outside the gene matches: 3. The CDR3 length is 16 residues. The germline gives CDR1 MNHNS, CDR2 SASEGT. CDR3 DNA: TGTGCCAGCAGTGATAGGACTAGCGGGAACTCCTACGAGCAGTACTTC. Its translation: CASSDRTSGNSYEQYF.

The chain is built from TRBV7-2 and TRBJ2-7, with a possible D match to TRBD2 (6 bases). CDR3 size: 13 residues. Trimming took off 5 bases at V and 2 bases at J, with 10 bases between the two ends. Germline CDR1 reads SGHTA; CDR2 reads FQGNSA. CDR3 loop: CASSDGGTYEQYF. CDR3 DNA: TGTGCCAGCAGCGATGGGGGGACCTACGAGCAGTACTTC.

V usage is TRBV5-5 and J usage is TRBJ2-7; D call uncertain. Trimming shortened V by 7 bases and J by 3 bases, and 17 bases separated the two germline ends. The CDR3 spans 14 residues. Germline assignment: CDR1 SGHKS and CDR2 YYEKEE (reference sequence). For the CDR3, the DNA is TGTGCCAGCGTCCCCGTGGGCGCGAACTACGAGCAGTACTTC. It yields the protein CASVPVGANYEQYF.

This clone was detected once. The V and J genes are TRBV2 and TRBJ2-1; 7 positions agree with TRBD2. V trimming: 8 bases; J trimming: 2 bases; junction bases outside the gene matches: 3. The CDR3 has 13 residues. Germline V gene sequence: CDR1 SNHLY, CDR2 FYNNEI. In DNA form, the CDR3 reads TGTGCCAGCGGGAGCGGGACCTACAATGAGCAGTTCTTC. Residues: CASGSGTYNEQFF.

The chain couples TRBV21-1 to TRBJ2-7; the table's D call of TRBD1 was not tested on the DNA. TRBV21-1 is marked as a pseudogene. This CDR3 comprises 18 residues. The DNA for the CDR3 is TGTGCCAGCAGCAGAGTCCCGGGACACGGACTGCACTCCTACGAGCAGTACTTC. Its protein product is CASSRVPGHGLHSYEQYF.

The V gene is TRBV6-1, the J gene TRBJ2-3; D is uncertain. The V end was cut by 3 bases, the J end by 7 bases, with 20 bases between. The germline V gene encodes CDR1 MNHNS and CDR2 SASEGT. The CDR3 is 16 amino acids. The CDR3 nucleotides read TGTGCCAGCAGTGACCAAGGGCGTCACTGGGCACATACGCAGTATTTT. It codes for CASSDQGRHWAHTQYF.

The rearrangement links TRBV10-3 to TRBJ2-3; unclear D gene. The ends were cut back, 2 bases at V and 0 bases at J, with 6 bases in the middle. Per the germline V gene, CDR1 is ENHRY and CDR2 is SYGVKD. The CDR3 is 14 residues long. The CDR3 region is CAISEEESTDTQYF. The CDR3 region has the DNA TGTGCCATCAGTGAGGAGGAGAGCACAGATACGCAGTATTTT.

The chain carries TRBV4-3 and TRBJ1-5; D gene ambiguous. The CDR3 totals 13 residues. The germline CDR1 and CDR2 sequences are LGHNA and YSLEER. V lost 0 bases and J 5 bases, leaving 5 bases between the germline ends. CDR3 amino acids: CASSQETYQPQHF. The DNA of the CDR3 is TGCGCCAGCAGCCAAGAAACCTATCAGCCCCAGCATTTT.